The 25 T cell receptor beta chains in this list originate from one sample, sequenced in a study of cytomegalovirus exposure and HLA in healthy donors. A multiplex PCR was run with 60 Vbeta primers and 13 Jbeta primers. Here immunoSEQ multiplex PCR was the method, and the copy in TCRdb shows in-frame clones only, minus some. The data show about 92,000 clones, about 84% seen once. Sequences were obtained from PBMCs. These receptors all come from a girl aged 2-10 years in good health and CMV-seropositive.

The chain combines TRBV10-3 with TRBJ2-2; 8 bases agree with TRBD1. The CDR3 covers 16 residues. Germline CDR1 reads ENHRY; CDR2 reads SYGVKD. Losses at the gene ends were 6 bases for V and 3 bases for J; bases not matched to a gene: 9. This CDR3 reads CAISQGDRLYTGELFF. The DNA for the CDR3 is TGTGCCATCAGCCAAGGGGACAGGTTATACACCGGGGAGCTGTTTTTT.

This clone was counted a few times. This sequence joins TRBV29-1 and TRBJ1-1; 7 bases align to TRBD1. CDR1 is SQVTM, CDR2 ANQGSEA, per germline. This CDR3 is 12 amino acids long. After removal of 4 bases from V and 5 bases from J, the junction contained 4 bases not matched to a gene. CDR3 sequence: CSVGTGGTEAFF. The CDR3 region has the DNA TGCAGCGTTGGGACAGGAGGAACTGAAGCTTTCTTT.

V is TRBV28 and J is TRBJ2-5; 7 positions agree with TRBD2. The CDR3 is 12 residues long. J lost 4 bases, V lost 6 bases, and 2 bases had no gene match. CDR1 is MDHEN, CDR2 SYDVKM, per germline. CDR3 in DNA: TGTGCCAGCAGAATAGCGGGAGAGACCCAGTACTTC. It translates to CASRIAGETQYF.

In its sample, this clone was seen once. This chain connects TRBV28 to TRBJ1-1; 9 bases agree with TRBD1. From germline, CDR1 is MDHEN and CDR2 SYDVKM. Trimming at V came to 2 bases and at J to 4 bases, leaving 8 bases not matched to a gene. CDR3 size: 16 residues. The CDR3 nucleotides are TGTGCCAGCAGTTTACCGCTGGACAGGGGAAGCACTGAAGCTTTCTTT. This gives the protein CASSLPLDRGSTEAFF.

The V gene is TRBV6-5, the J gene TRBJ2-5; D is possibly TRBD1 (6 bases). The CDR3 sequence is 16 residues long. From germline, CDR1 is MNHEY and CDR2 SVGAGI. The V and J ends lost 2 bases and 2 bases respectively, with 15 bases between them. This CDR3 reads CASSYHGQPVQETQYF. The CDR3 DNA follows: TGTGCCAGCAGTTACCACGGACAGCCGGTTCAAGAGACCCAGTACTTC.

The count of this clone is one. CDR3 loop: CASSSSGTNYEQYF. The CDR3 DNA sequence: TGTGCCAGCAGCTCCTCCGGGACTAACTACGAGCAGTACTTC. This chain links TRBV7-2 with TRBJ2-7, with TRBD2 matching over 7 bases. The CDR3 spans 14 residues. The germline V gene encodes CDR1 SGHTA and CDR2 FQGNSA. V dropped 4 bases and J dropped 3; count of bases not matched to a gene: 6.

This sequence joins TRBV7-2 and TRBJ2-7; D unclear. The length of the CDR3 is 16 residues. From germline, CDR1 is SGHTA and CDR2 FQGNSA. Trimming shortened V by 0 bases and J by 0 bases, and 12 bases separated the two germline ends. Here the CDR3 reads CASSLAGSPPSYEQYF. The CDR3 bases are TGTGCCAGCAGCTTAGCTGGCAGTCCGCCCTCCTACGAGCAGTACTTC.

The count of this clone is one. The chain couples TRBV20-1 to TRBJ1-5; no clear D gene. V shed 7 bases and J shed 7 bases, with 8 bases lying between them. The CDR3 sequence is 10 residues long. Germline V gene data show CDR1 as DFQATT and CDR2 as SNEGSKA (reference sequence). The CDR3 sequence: CSDRGQPQHF. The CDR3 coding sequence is TGCAGTGACAGAGGGCAGCCCCAGCATTTT.

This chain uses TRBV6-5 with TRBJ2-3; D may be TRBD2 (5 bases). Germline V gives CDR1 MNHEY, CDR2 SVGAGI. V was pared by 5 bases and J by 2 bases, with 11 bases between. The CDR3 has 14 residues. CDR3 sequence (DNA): TGTGCCAGCAGTGAAAGCGGTCACACAGATACGCAGTATTTT. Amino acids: CASSESGHTDTQYF.

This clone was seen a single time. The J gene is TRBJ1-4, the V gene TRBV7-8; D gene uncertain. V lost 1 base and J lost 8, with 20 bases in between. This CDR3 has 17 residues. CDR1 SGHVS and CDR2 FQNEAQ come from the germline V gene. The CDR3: CASSLELGVQAGEKLFF. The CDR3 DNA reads TGTGCCAGCAGCTTAGAACTCGGGGTTCAAGCTGGGGAAAAACTGTTTTTT.

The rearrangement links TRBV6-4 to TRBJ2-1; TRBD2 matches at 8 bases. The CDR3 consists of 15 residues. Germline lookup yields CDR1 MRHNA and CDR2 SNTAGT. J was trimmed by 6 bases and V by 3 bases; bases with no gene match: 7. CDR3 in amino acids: CASSELSGTSNEQFF. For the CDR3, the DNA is TGTGCCAGCAGTGAGTTGTCGGGGACTAGCAATGAGCAGTTCTTC.

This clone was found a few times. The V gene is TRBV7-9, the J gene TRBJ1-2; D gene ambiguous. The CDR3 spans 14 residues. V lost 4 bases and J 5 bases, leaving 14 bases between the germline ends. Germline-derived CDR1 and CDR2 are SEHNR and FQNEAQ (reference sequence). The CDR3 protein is CASSSLTEGYGYTF. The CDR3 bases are TGTGCCAGCAGCTCCCTGACGGAGGGATATGGCTACACCTTC.

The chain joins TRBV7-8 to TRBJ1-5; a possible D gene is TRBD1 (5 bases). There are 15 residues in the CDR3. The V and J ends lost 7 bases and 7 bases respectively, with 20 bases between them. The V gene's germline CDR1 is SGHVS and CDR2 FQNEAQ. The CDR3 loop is CASTLLGGVGQPQHF. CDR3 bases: TGTGCCAGCACTCTCTTGGGAGGGGTAGGACAGCCCCAGCATTTT.

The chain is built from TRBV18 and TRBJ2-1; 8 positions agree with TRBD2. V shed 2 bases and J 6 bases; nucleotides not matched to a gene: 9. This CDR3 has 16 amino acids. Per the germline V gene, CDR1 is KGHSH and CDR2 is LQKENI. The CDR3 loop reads CASSPMTGTSSNEQFF. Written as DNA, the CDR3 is TGTGCCAGCTCACCAATGACCGGGACTAGTTCCAATGAGCAGTTCTTC.

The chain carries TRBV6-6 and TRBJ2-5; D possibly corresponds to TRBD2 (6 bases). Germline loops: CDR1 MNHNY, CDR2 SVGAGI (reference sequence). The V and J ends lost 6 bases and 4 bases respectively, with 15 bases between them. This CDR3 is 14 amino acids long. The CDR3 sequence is CASSNRGSPETQYF. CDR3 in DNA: TGTGCCAGCAGCAATCGGGGGTCGCCAGAGACCCAGTACTTC.

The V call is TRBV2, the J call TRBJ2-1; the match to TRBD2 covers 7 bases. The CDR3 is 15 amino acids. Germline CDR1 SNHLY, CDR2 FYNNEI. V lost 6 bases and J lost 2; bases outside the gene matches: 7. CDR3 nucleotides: TGTGCCAGCAGGCTACTGGGAGGGACCTACAATGAGCAGTTCTTC. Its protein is CASRLLGGTYNEQFF.

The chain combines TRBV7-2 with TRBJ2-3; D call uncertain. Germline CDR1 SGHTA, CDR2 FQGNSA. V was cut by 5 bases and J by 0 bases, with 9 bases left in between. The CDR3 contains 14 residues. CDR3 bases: TGTGCCAGCAGCCTACAGAAAAGCACAGATACGCAGTATTTT. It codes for CASSLQKSTDTQYF. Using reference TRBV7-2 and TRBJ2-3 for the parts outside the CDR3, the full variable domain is GAGVSQSPSNKVTEKGKDVELRCDPISGHTALYWYRQSLGQGLEFLIYFQGNSAPDKSGLPSDRFSAERTGGSVSTLTIQRTQQEDSAVYLCASSLQKSTDTQYFGPGTRLTVL.

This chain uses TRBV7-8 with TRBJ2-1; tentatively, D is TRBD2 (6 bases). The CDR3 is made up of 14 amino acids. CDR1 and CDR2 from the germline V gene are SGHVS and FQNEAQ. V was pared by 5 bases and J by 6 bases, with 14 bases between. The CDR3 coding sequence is TGTGCCAGCAGCCGTCAGGGACTGCCCAATGAGCAGTTCTTC. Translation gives CASSRQGLPNEQFF.

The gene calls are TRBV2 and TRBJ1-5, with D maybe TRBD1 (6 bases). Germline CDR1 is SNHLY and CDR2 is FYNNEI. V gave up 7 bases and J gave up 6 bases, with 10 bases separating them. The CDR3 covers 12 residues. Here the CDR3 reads CASTTGTQPQHF. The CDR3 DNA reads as TGTGCCAGCACTACAGGGACTCAGCCCCAGCATTTT.

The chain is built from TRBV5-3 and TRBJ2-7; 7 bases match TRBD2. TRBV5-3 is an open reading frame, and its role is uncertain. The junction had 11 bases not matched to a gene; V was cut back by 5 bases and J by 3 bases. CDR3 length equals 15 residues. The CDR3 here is CARRGGTEKFYEQYF. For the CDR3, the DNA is TGTGCCAGAAGGGGGGGGACCGAGAAATTCTACGAGCAGTACTTC.

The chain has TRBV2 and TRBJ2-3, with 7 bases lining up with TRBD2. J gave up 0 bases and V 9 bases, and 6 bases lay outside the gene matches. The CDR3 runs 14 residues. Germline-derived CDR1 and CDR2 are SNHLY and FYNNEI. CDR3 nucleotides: TGTGCCAGTGAAGCGGGAACGAGCACAGATACGCAGTATTTT. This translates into CASEAGTSTDTQYF.

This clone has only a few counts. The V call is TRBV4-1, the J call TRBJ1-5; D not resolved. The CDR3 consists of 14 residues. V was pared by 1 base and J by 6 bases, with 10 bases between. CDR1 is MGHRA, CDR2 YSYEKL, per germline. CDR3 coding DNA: TGCGCCAGCAGCCAAGTCCCCGGGAGTCAGCCCCAGCATTTT. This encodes CASSQVPGSQPQHF.

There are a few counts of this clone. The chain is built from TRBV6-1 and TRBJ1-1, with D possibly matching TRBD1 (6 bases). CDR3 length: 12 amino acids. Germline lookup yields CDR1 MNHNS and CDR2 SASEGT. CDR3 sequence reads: CASRRGGTEAFF. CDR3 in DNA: TGTGCATCCCGGAGGGGGGGCACTGAAGCTTTCTTT.

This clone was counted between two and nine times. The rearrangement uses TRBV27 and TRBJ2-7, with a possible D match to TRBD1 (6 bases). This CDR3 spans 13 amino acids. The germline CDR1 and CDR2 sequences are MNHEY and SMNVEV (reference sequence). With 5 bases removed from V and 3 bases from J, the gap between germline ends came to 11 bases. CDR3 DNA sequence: TGTGCCAGCAGTACGGACAGAGACTACGAGCAGTACTTC. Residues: CASSTDRDYEQYF.

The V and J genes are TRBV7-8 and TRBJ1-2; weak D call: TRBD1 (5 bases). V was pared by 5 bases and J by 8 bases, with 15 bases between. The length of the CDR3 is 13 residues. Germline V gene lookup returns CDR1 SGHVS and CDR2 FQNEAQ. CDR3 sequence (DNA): TGTGCCAGCAGCCTGGGACTCCAAGGGGGCTACACCTTC. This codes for CASSLGLQGGYTF. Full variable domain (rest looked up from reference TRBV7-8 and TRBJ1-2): GAGVSQSPRYKVAKRGQDVALRCDPISGHVSLFWYQQALGQGPEFLTYFQNEAQLDKSGLPSDRFFAERPEGSVSTLKIQRTQQEDSAVYLCASSLGLQGGYTFGSGTRLTVV.